This paragraph reports one T cell receptor beta chain. Its antigen remains unidentified. The data originate from a study of OX40 agonist ivuxolimab in advanced cancers. Study-wide background: Checkpoint inhibitors had been given previously to under 50% of patients.

Between the trimmed V and J ends, which lost 0 bases and 2 bases, there was a span of 10 bases. Germline CDR1 reads MNHNY; CDR2 reads SVGAGI (reference sequence). The CDR3 is 16 residues long. Libraries were prepared by immunoSEQ multiplex PCR; TCRdb keeps only in-frame clonotypes and omits some of them. The repertoire holds under 45,000 clones, with around four fifths as singletons. Regarding the study as a whole: The mean number of expanded clones was higher in CD8+ T cells than in CD4+.

Specimen: CD4+ or CD8+ T cells sorted from blood, collected in a trial of the OX40 agonist ivuxolimab. The TCR comes from an adult with an advanced solid tumor such as melanoma, head and neck, liver or kidney cancer. This sequence joins TRBV6-6 and TRBJ2-2, with D possibly TRBD2 on 6 matching bases. The CDR3 loop reads CASSYSQAGNTGELFF. DNA of the CDR3: TGTGCCAGCAGTTACTCCCAAGCGGGTAACACCGGGGAGCTGTTTTTT.